A single sample gave rise to the 17 T cell receptor beta chains below, sequenced in a study of cytomegalovirus exposure and HLA in healthy donors. PCR primers comprised 60 Vbeta and 13 Jbeta primers. The repertoire was sequenced with immunoSEQ multiplex PCR; TCRdb's copy has only in-frame clones and lacks some. Recorded for this sample: tens of thousands of clones. Sequenced: PBMCs. The receptors come from a man between 18 and 35 years old in good health and CMV-seropositive.

V is TRBV5-6 and J is TRBJ2-2; 7 bases fit TRBD2. Trimming removed 3 bases from V and 0 bases from J; junction bases left unmatched: 5. The CDR3 runs 16 residues. Germline-derived CDR1 and CDR2 are SGHDT and YYEEEE. The CDR3 region is CASSSGGGTNTGELFF. CDR3 coding DNA: TGTGCCAGCAGCTCTGGGGGGGGGACGAACACCGGGGAGCTGTTTTTT.

CDR3 loop: CASSFMTEGEQYF. CDR3 bases: TGTGCCAGCAGTTTTATGACGGAGGGCGAGCAGTACTTC. The rearrangement uses TRBV28 and TRBJ2-7; TRBD2 is a possible D gene (6 bases). With 3 bases removed from V and 6 bases from J, the gap between germline ends came to 12 bases. This CDR3 is built from 13 residues. Germline V gene lookup returns CDR1 MDHEN and CDR2 SYDVKM.

V and J are TRBV19 and TRBJ2-7; weak D call: TRBD1 (5 bases). Trimming pared 3 bases from V and 0 bases from J, leaving 18 bases between. CDR1 and CDR2 (germline): LNHDA, SQIVND (reference sequence). The CDR3 loop spans 17 amino acids. In DNA form, the CDR3 reads TGTGCCAGTAGTATCCAGACAGACCATCAGAGCTCCTACGAGCAGTACTTC. The encoded protein is CASSIQTDHQSSYEQYF.

V and J are TRBV4-1 and TRBJ1-2; unclear D gene. CDR1 is MGHRA, CDR2 YSYEKL, per germline. The length of the CDR3 is 15 residues. Between the trimmed V and J ends, which lost 1 base and 1 base, there was a span of 10 bases. The CDR3 loop is CASSQVLSFNYGYTF. The CDR3 coding sequence is TGCGCCAGCAGCCAAGTCCTCAGTTTTAACTATGGCTACACCTTC.

V and J are TRBV28 and TRBJ2-2; 7 nucleotides line up with TRBD1. Germline CDR1 and CDR2: MDHEN and SYDVKM. CDR3 length: 14 residues. The V gene end was trimmed by 6 bases and the J gene end by 5 bases; junction bases not matched to a gene: 6. The CDR3 DNA reads TGTGCCAGCAGCCCCCCCAGGGGGACCGGGGAGCTGTTTTTT. Amino acids: CASSPPRGTGELFF.

CDR3 in DNA: TGTGCCAGTAGTCTCAGGGACAGGCACGAGCAGTACTTC. Translated: CASSLRDRHEQYF. This chain links TRBV19 with TRBJ2-7; 8 positions agree with TRBD1. The CDR3 covers 13 residues. The V segment lost 5 bases and the J segment 5 bases; nucleotides outside the gene matches: 5. Germline CDR1 is LNHDA and CDR2 is SQIVND (reference sequence).

The CDR3, as DNA: TGTGCCACCAGTAAACCGGGGGGCGGTCAGCCCCAGCATTTT. Translation gives CATSKPGGGQPQHF. The chain carries TRBV15 and TRBJ1-5; weak D call: TRBD1 (6 bases). The V gene lost 6 bases and the J gene lost 6 bases, with 15 bases spanning the gap. This CDR3 is 14 amino acids long. The germline V gene encodes CDR1 LNHNV and CDR2 YYDKDF (reference sequence).

The chain couples TRBV23-1 to TRBJ2-2; D remains ambiguous. TRBV23-1 is an ORF, with its function uncertain. There are 12 residues in the CDR3. Trimming removed 7 bases at V and 5 bases at J, with 8 bases between. The CDR3: CASIEATGELFF. DNA of the CDR3: TGCGCCAGCATCGAGGCGACCGGGGAGCTGTTTTTT.

The CDR3 sequence is CASSYLGGMVYGYTF. CDR3 bases: TGTGCCAGCAGTTACTTGGGAGGGATGGTCTATGGCTACACCTTC. This chain links TRBV6-5 with TRBJ1-2; D not certain. V was cut by 1 base and J by 4 bases, with 13 bases left in between. The CDR3 runs to 15 residues. Germline-derived CDR1 and CDR2 are MNHEY and SVGAGI.

This chain uses TRBV19 with TRBJ2-7; 8 bases are a match to TRBD1. Germline CDR1 reads LNHDA; CDR2 reads SQIVND (reference sequence). The ends lost 3 bases at V and 2 bases at J; junction bases unmatched: 6. This CDR3 has 15 amino acids. The CDR3 reads CASSMMQGAAYEQYF. The CDR3 nucleotides read TGTGCCAGTAGTATGATGCAGGGGGCGGCCTACGAGCAGTACTTC. The full variable domain, in which reference TRBV19 and TRBJ2-7 provide the parts outside the CDR3, is DGGITQSPKYLFRKEGQNVTLSCEQNLNHDAMYWYRQDPGQGLRLIYYSQIVNDFQKGDIAEGYSVSREKKESFPLTVTSAQKNPTAFYLCASSMMQGAAYEQYFGPGTRLTVT.

The chain links TRBV5-5 to TRBJ2-2; TRBD1 matches at 7 bases. This CDR3 contains 15 residues. Germline CDR1 and CDR2: SGHKS and YYEKEE (reference sequence). The junction had 6 bases not matched to a gene; V was cut back by 2 bases and J by 5 bases. CDR3 bases: TGTGCCAGCAGCTTACGGCAGGGGGTAACCGGGGAGCTGTTTTTT. It encodes CASSLRQGVTGELFF.

The CDR3 region is CASSSLAGGYNEQFF. CDR3 bases: TGTGCCAGCAGTTCGCTAGCGGGAGGTTACAATGAGCAGTTCTTC. The V and J genes are TRBV27 and TRBJ2-1; 11 bases agree with TRBD2. V gave up 4 bases and J gave up 4 bases; unmatched junction bases: 3. The CDR3 sequence is 15 residues long. Germline CDR1 is MNHEY and CDR2 is SMNVEV (reference sequence).

V and J are TRBV5-8 and TRBJ1-1, with D unclear. The CDR3 contains 14 residues. V gave up 3 bases and J gave up 5 bases, with 14 bases separating them. Germline V gives CDR1 SGHTS, CDR2 YDEGEE. CDR3 in amino acids: CASSYVEERTEAFF. The CDR3 region has the DNA TGTGCCAGCAGCTACGTCGAGGAACGAACTGAAGCTTTCTTT.

This chain joins TRBV5-5 and TRBJ2-5; 8 nucleotides match TRBD2. The V gene's germline CDR1 is SGHKS and CDR2 YYEKEE (reference sequence). V shed 0 bases, J shed 4 bases, and the junction held 5 bases outside the gene matches. The CDR3 contains 15 residues. Written as DNA, the CDR3 is TGTGCCAGCAGCTTGGTTCTAGCGGGTGGAGAGACCCAGTACTTC. It encodes CASSLVLAGGETQYF.

This chain connects TRBV23-1 to TRBJ1-3; 7 bases agree with TRBD1. TRBV23-1 is an ORF, and what it does is uncertain. V dropped 3 bases and J dropped 0; count of bases not matched to a gene: 17. The length of the CDR3 is 20 residues. CDR3 region: CASSHQDRETLNVSGNTIYF. The CDR3 DNA reads TGCGCCAGCAGTCACCAAGACAGGGAAACCCTTAATGTCTCTGGAAACACCATATATTTT.

V gene TRBV5-5 combines with J gene TRBJ1-1; 9 bases are a match to TRBD1. This CDR3 comprises 15 residues. Germline assignment: CDR1 SGHKS and CDR2 YYEKEE (reference sequence). Germline trimming cut 4 bases from V and 4 bases from J; bases unmatched to any gene: 8. As DNA, the CDR3 is TGTGCCAGCAGCAGAAGACAGGGGGTGGGCACTGAAGCTTTCTTT. Translated, it gives CASSRRQGVGTEAFF.

The genes are TRBV19 and TRBJ2-5; 7 bases map to TRBD1. The end of the DNA is better explained by TRBJ2-7, so the J call may be wrong. The CDR3 covers 15 residues. The germline gives CDR1 LNHDA, CDR2 SQIVND (reference sequence). CDR3 bases: TGTGCCAGTAGTCCGACAGGGAAGGGGGACCACGAGCAGTACTTC. Translated: CASSPTGKGDHEQYF.